This TCR beta chain was sequenced during a study of graft-versus-host responses after intestinal transplantation. Per germline, CDR1 MNHNS and CDR2 SASEGT. With 1 base removed from V and 0 bases from J, the gap between germline ends came to 10 bases. This CDR3 is built from 15 residues. TCRdb keeps only in-frame clones here, not all; method: immunoSEQ multiplex PCR. The data hold 80,000 or so clones, with 92% observed a single time. The starting material was PBMCs, obtained 98 days after intestinal transplantation. The genes are TRBV6-1 and TRBJ2-7, with D unclear. This TCR came from a human patient who received an intestinal transplant, so some T cells may come from the graft donor. The CDR3 DNA sequence: TGTGCCAGCAGTGAAGTATTAGGCAGCTCCTACGAGCAGTACTTC. It specifies CASSEVLGSSYEQYF.